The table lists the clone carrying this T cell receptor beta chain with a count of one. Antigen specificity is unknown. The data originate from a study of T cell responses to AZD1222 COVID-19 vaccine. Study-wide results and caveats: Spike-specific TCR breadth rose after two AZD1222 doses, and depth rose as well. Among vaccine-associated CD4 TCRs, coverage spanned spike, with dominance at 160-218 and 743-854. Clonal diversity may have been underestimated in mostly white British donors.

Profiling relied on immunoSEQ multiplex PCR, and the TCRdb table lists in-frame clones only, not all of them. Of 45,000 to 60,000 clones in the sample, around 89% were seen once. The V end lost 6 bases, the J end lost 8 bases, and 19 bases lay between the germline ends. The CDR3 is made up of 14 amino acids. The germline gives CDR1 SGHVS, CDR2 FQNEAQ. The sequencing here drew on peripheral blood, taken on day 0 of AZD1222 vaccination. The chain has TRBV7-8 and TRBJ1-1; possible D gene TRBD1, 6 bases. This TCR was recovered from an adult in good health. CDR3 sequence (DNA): TGTGCCAGCAGTATATTTGGTAGGGGGAAGGAAGCTTTCTTT. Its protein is CASSIFGRGKEAFF.